These 6 T cell receptor beta chains originate from one sample sequenced in a study of T cells after yellow fever vaccination. TCRdb re-analysed the 5' RACE reads in MiXCR, keeping a single row per CDR3 protein. The sample carries over 45,000 distinct CDR3 sequences, about 6.6% recorded once. The sample here was CD8+ T cells sorted from PBMCs, taken on the day of the first yellow fever vaccination. These receptors were collected from a man aged 18 to 30 who received the YFV17D yellow fever vaccine.

This clonotype was seen many times. This chain joins TRBV5-1 and TRBJ1-1; no reliable D call. Trimming removed 0 bases from V and 4 bases from J, with 7 bases in between. The CDR3 runs 13 residues. Germline V CDR1 and CDR2: SGHRS, YFSETQ. This chain's CDR3 is CASSLVRSTEAFF. CDR3 DNA: TGCGCCAGCAGCTTGGTCAGGAGCACTGAAGCTTTCTTT.

This clonotype occurred many times. V and J are TRBV12-3 or TRBV12-4 and TRBJ2-7; D remains ambiguous. The ends were cut back, 1 base at V and 6 bases at J, with 7 bases in the middle. CDR3 length equals 12 residues. CDR3 DNA sequence: TGTGCCAGCAGTTTAGGTAGCCCCGAGCAGTACTTC. It specifies CASSLGSPEQYF.

This clonotype was found many times. The chain couples TRBV6-2 or TRBV6-3 to TRBJ1-5; D might be TRBD1 (6 bases). V was cut by 9 bases and J by 3 bases, with 15 bases left in between. The germline V gene has CDR1 MNHEY and CDR2 SVGEGT. The CDR3 loop spans 14 amino acids. The CDR3 loop reads CASVNEGDNQPQHF. CDR3 bases: TGTGCCAGTGTTAATGAGGGGGACAATCAGCCCCAGCATTTT.

To note about this clonotype: A single base separates this from a much larger clone, so it may be a read error. This sequence joins TRBV6-5 and TRBJ1-3, with D maybe TRBD1 (5 bases). This CDR3 has 14 amino acids. Germline loops: CDR1 MNHEY, CDR2 SVGAGI. The CDR3 region is CASSYSTAGKTIYF. The CDR3 nucleotides read TGTGCCAGCAGTTATTCGACAGCTGGAAAGACCATATATTTT.

The V gene is TRBV7-9, the J gene TRBJ2-5; 8 bases are shared with TRBD1. This CDR3 spans 13 amino acids. V dropped 1 base and J dropped 5; count of bases not matched to a gene: 0. CDR1 SEHNR and CDR2 FQNEAQ come from the germline V gene (reference sequence). CDR3 coding DNA: TGTGCCAGCAGCTTAGACAGGGGGGAGACCCAGTACTTC. Its protein is CASSLDRGETQYF.

This clonotype has more than one count but fewer than ten. The J gene is TRBJ1-6, the V gene TRBV7-2; D uncertain. Germline V CDR1 and CDR2: SGHTA, FQGNSA. CDR3 length: 12 amino acids. The V end lost 2 bases, the J end lost 14 bases, and 10 bases lay between the germline ends. This CDR3 is CASSLWGSSLHF. CDR3 nucleotide sequence: TGTGCCAGCAGCTTATGGGGAAGTTCCCTCCACTTT.